This TCR beta chain was captured by sequencing in a study of T cell changes during pregnancy in multiple sclerosis. Clones were sequenced by immunoSEQ multiplex PCR, and TCRdb holds only the in-frame ones, with some missing. The sample lists 45,000 to 50,000 clones; 85% to 95% were seen once. Sequenced here: peripheral blood, sampled in the third trimester of pregnancy. This sequence originates from a female donor with multiple sclerosis, enrolled in a pregnancy study.

In DNA form, the CDR3 reads TGTGCCAGCAGGACAGGGGGCACCGGGGAGCTGTTTTTT. It encodes CASRTGGTGELFF. The chain uses TRBV27 and TRBJ2-2; TRBD1 agrees at 9 bases. The CDR3 sequence is 13 residues long. Germline V lookup: CDR1 MNHEY, CDR2 SMNVEV (reference sequence). The V gene end was trimmed by 6 bases and the J gene end by 4 bases; junction bases not matched to a gene: 0.